This entry describes one T cell receptor beta chain. The antigen is not known. Germline CDR1 DFQATT, CDR2 SNEGSKA (reference sequence). The CDR3 contains 13 residues. J lost 4 bases, V lost 6 bases, and 4 bases had no gene match. These data belong to a study of blood T cells in healthy people across ages. The wider study: The capture of about one barcoded beta molecule per two T cells was achieved by template switching. General study points: It was not possible, with unsorted PBMCs, to conclusively compare naive and antigen-experienced cells. In long-lived donors, naive CD4+ cell counts and diversity exceeded those of aged donors. Donor CMV status was unknown, possibly confounding expanded clonotype changes.

The use of a sample-barcoded 5' primer and a J-beta primer mix characterized a second PCR of roughly 6 to 11 cycles. One entry per CDR3 protein, called by TCRdb with MiXCR from the 5' RACE reads. The data hold about 1,400,000 distinct CDR3 sequences, with 59% observed a single time. The sequenced sample was blood. The sequence came from a young man in good health. The J gene is TRBJ2-1, the V gene TRBV20-1, with 9 bases identical to TRBD2. The CDR3 region has the DNA TGCAGTGCACTTAGCGGGGGATACAATGAGCAGTTCTTC. It is translated as CSALSGGYNEQFF.